The source of this T cell receptor (beta chain) is a study of T-cell reconstitution after alpha-beta-depleted transplantation in children. Unique molecular identifiers were incorporated during preparation of the TCRbeta library. TCRdb redid the calling of the PCR reads with MiXCR, one entry per CDR3 protein. Of around 300,000 distinct CDR3 sequences in the sample, roughly a tenth are singletons; the top ten hold around 7.5%. This clonotype has a count of ten or more. Its cognate antigen is unknown. Overall study results and limits: Surviving recipient T cells and thymic progenitors produced the high day-60 TCRbeta diversity seen in some patients. Expanded graft clones, several hundred of them, were reportedly the source of alpha-beta T cells about two months after transplant. It was newly produced T cells that mostly accounted for T-cell counts and diversity one year after transplant.

Sequenced material: PBMCs, taken before TCRalphabeta/CD19-depleted stem cell transplant. The source of this sequence is a boy younger than two with acute myeloid leukemia, due to receive a stem cell transplant.

CDR3 DNA sequence: TGTGCCAGCAGCCAAGAATCGGGGACCGGGGAGACCCAGTACTTC. Amino acids: CASSQESGTGETQYF. The V call is TRBV4-2, the J call TRBJ2-5; D could derive from TRBD1 or TRBD2 (5 bases each). CDR3 size: 15 residues. V was trimmed by 0 bases and J by 5 bases, leaving 13 bases between them. CDR1 and CDR2 from the germline V gene are LGHNA and YNFKEQ.